The 15 T cell receptor beta chains reported below all come from one sample, sequenced in a study of T cell responses to AZD1222 COVID-19 vaccine. Data came from immunoSEQ multiplex PCR; TCRdb stores just in-frame clones and leaves some out. The table lists about 160,000 clones, 80% to 95% of them singletons. This specimen was peripheral blood, taken 28 days after the second AZD1222 dose. These TCRs come from an adult who received the AZD1222 COVID-19 vaccine.

The V and J genes are TRBV3-1 (or the pseudogene TRBV3-2) and TRBJ1-1; 7 bases line up with TRBD1. The CDR3 sequence is 15 residues long. The germline V gene encodes CDR1 LGHDT and CDR2 YNNKEL (reference sequence). The ends lost 2 bases at V and 4 bases at J; junction bases unmatched: 7. The CDR3 protein is CASSQSDRAVTEAFF. CDR3 coding DNA: TGTGCCAGCAGCCAATCCGACAGGGCGGTCACTGAAGCTTTCTTT.

V usage is TRBV9 and J usage is TRBJ2-7, with a weak D call TRBD1 (7 bases). CDR1 and CDR2 (germline): SGDLS, YYNGEE. The CDR3 extends over 15 amino acids. V was shortened by 0 bases and J by 3 bases, with 13 bases between the two germline ends. The CDR3 nucleotides read TGTGCCAGCAGCGTAGGGCAGGGGGGTTTCTACGAGCAGTACTTC. Translated: CASSVGQGGFYEQYF.

V gene TRBV30 combines with J gene TRBJ1-5; no reliable D call. CDR3 length equals 14 residues. The ends were cut back, 1 base at V and 0 bases at J, with 7 bases in the middle. Germline loops: CDR1 GTSNPN, CDR2 SVGIG (reference sequence). The CDR3 here is CAWSGSVSNQPQHF. CDR3 coding DNA: TGTGCCTGGAGTGGATCTGTTAGCAATCAGCCCCAGCATTTT.

The V gene is TRBV24-1, the J gene TRBJ2-2, with 8 bases identical to TRBD2. V lost 4 bases, J lost 5 bases, and 5 bases stayed unmatched. Looked up from germline, CDR1 is KGHDR and CDR2 is SFDVKD. The CDR3 is made up of 15 amino acids. CDR3: CATSEAGGGTGELFF. CDR3 coding DNA: TGTGCCACCAGTGAGGCGGGGGGTGGAACCGGGGAGCTGTTTTTT.

V and J are TRBV18 and TRBJ1-2, with TRBD1 identical over 7 bases. The germline CDR1 and CDR2 sequences are KGHSH and LQKENI. V was pared by 3 bases and J by 4 bases, with 5 bases of the junction left unmatched. The CDR3 loop spans 14 amino acids. The CDR3 DNA reads as TGTGCCAGCTCACCCCCGGGACAGCCCTATGGCTACACCTTC. It translates to CASSPPGQPYGYTF.

This clone was found a few times. V and J are TRBV18 and TRBJ2-1, with D perhaps TRBD2 (6 bases). Germline assignment: CDR1 KGHSH and CDR2 LQKENI. The germline V and J ends were trimmed by 3 bases and 5 bases, with 20 bases remaining between them. The CDR3 loop spans 17 amino acids. The CDR3 DNA is TGTGCCAGCTCACCCCGGTCTAGCGCCCTTTCCCACAATGAGCAGTTCTTC. Translation: CASSPRSSALSHNEQFF.

The chain combines TRBV5-1 with TRBJ2-7; TRBD1 aligns across 8 bases. The CDR3 sequence is 14 residues long. With 4 bases clipped from V and 2 bases from J, the junction kept 5 bases outside the gene matches. From germline, CDR1 is SGHRS and CDR2 YFSETQ. This CDR3 reads CASSPDRGTYEQYF. The CDR3 DNA reads as TGCGCCAGCAGCCCTGACAGGGGTACCTACGAGCAGTACTTC. Supplemented by reference TRBV5-1 and TRBJ2-7, the full variable domain reads KAGVTQTPRYLIKTRGQQVTLSCSPISGHRSVSWYQQTPGQGLQFLFEYFSETQRNKGNFPGRFSGRQFSNSRSEMNVSTLELGDSALYLCASSPDRGTYEQYFGPGTRLTVT.

This clone was seen a few times. The J gene is TRBJ2-1, the V gene TRBV11-2; maybe TRBD2 (5 bases). Trimming removed 3 bases at V and 2 bases at J, with 11 bases between. Germline V gene data show CDR1 as SGHAT and CDR2 as FQNNGV. The CDR3 contains 15 residues. The CDR3 region is CASSLAAEPYNEQFF. CDR3 DNA: TGTGCCAGCAGCTTGGCAGCGGAGCCCTACAATGAGCAGTTCTTC.

The chain employs TRBV5-1 and TRBJ2-5; the D call may be TRBD1 or TRBD2 (5 bases each). CDR1 and CDR2 (germline): SGHRS, YFSETQ. Trimming pared 1 base from V and 4 bases from J, leaving 11 bases between. The CDR3 covers 14 residues. This CDR3 reads CASSLRQGAETQYF. The CDR3 DNA reads as TGCGCCAGCAGCTTGCGCCAGGGAGCAGAGACCCAGTACTTC.

On this clone: Germline is not matched at one junction end, which may reflect a read error. This chain joins TRBV30 and TRBJ2-7, with D unclear. Germline V gives CDR1 GTSNPN, CDR2 SVGIG (reference sequence). This CDR3 is built from 13 residues. CDR3 coding DNA: TGTGCCTGGAGTGCCTCCTATGACATCTCAGTTTTCTTC. It encodes CAWSASYDISVFF.

This chain joins TRBV18 and TRBJ2-7; D uncertain. This CDR3 is 12 amino acids long. The germline CDR1 and CDR2 sequences are KGHSH and LQKENI. The V and J ends lost 3 bases and 2 bases respectively, with 5 bases between them. This CDR3 reads CASSPAAYEQYF. CDR3 DNA sequence: TGTGCCAGCTCACCCGCTGCCTACGAGCAGTACTTC.

The rearrangement links TRBV24-1 to TRBJ2-1; 12 positions match TRBD1. Germline CDR1 KGHDR, CDR2 SFDVKD. The CDR3 is 15 residues long. Trimming took 4 bases from V and 10 from J; bases not matched to a gene: 7. In DNA form, the CDR3 reads TGTGCCACCAGTGACGCGGGACAGGGGGCCGGAGAGCAGTTCTTC. Residues: CATSDAGQGAGEQFF.

CDR3 sequence: CAISGSLAGGPADTQYF. The DNA of the CDR3 is TGTGCCATCAGTGGTTCATTAGCGGGAGGGCCGGCAGATACGCAGTATTTT. The chain carries TRBV10-3 and TRBJ2-3; TRBD2 matches 11 bases. Germline-derived CDR1 and CDR2 are ENHRY and SYGVKD. With 4 bases clipped from V and 4 bases from J, the junction kept 10 bases outside the gene matches. This CDR3 comprises 17 residues.

The rearrangement joins TRBV11-2 to TRBJ2-7; 8 bases fit TRBD2. V was clipped by 9 bases and J by 7 bases; unmatched bases: 5. Germline V gives CDR1 SGHAT, CDR2 FQNNGV. The CDR3 consists of 11 residues. The CDR3 loop reads CASRLAREQYF. The CDR3 DNA reads as TGTGCCAGTCGACTAGCGAGGGAGCAGTACTTC.

This clone has a single count. This CDR3 is CASSYLGTDSNQPQHF. The CDR3 DNA reads as TGTGCCAGCAGTTACCTCGGGACGGATAGCAATCAGCCCCAGCATTTT. This rearrangement joins TRBV6-5 to TRBJ1-5, with D possibly matching TRBD1 (5 bases). Germline V gene data show CDR1 as MNHEY and CDR2 as SVGAGI. The CDR3 extends over 16 amino acids. Trimming stripped 2 bases from V and 0 bases from J, with 11 bases between.